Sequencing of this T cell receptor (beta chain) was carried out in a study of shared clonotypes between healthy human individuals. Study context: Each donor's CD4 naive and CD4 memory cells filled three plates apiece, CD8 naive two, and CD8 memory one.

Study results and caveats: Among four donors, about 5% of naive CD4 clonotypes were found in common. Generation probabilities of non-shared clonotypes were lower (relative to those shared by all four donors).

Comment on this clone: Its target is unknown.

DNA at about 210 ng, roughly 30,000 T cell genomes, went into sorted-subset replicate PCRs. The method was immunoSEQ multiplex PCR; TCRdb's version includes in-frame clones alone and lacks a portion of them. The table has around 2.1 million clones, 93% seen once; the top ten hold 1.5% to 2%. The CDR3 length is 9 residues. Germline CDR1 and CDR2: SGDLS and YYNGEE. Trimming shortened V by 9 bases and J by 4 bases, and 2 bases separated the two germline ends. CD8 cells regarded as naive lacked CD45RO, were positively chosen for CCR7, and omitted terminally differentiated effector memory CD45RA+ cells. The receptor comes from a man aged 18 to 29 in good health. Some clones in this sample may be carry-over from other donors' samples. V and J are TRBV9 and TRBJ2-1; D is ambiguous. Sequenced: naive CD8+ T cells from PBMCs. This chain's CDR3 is CATYNEQFF. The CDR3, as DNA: TGTGCCACTTACAATGAGCAGTTCTTC.